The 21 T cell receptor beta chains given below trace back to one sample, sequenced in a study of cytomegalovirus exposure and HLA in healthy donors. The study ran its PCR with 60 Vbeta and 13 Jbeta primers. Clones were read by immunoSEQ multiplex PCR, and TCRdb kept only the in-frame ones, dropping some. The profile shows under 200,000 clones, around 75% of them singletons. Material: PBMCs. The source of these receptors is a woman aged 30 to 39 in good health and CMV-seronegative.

The CDR3 is CASSQASVYEQYF. Here the CDR3 DNA reads TGTGCCAGCAGCCAAGCTTCGGTCTACGAGCAGTACTTC. This chain links TRBV14 with TRBJ2-7; D ambiguous. The CDR3 sequence is 13 residues long. The germline V gene encodes CDR1 SGHDN and CDR2 FVKESK. The ends were cut back, 1 base at V and 3 bases at J, with 7 bases in the middle.

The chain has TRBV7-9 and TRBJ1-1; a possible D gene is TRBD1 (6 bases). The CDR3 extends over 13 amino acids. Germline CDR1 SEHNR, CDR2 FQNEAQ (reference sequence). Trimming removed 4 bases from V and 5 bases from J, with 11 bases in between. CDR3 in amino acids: CASSSSTGTEAFF. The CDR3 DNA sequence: TGTGCCAGCAGCTCATCAACAGGGACTGAAGCTTTCTTT.

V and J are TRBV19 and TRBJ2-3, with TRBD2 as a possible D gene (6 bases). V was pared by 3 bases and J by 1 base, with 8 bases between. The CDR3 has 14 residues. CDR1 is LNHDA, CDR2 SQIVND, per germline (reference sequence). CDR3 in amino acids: CASSMDYRTDTQYF. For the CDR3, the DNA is TGTGCCAGTAGTATGGACTACCGCACAGATACGCAGTATTTT.

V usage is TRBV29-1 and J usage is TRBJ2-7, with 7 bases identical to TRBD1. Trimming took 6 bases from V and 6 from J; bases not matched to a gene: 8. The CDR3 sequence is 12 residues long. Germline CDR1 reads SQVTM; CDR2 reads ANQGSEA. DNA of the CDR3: TGCAGCGTAGAGAAGGGGGCACGCGAGCAGTACTTC. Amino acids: CSVEKGAREQYF.

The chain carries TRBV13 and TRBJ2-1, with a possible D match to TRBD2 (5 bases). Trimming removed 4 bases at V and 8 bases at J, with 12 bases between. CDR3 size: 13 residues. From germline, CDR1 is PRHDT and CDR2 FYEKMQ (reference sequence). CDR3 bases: TGTGCCAGCAGCTGGATACTAGTTGATGAGCAGTTCTTC. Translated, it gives CASSWILVDEQFF.

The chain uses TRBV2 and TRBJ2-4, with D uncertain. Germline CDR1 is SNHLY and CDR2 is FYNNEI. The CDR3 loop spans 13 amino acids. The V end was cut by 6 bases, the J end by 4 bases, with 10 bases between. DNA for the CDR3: TGTGCCAGCAGAACCAGAGCGAAAAACATTCAGTACTTC. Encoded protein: CASRTRAKNIQYF.

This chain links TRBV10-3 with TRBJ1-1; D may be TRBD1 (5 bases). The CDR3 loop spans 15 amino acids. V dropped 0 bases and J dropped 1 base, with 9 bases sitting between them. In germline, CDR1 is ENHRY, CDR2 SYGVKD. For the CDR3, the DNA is TGTGCCATCAGTGAGTCGGTAACAGGGAACACTGAAGCTTTCTTT. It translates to CAISESVTGNTEAFF.

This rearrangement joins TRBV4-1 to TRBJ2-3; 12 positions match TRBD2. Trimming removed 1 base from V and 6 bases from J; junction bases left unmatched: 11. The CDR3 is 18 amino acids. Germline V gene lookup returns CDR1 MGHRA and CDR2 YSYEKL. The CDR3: CASSQGLRLAGARDTQYF. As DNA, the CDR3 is TGCGCCAGCAGCCAAGGGCTTCGACTAGCGGGGGCCCGGGATACGCAGTATTTT.

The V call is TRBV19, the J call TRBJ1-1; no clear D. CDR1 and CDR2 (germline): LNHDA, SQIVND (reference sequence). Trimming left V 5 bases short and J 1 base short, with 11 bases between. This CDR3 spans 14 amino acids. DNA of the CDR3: TGTGCCAGTAGTCTATATAAAAGGAACACTGAAGCTTTCTTT. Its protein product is CASSLYKRNTEAFF.

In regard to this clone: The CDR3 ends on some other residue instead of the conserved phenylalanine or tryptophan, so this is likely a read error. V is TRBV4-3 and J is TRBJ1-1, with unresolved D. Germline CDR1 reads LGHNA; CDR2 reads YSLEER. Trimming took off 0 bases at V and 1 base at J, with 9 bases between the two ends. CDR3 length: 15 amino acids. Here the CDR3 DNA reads TGCGCCAGCAGCCAAGATGGGCGAGGGAACACTGAAGCTTTCCTT. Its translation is CASSQDGRGNTEAFL.

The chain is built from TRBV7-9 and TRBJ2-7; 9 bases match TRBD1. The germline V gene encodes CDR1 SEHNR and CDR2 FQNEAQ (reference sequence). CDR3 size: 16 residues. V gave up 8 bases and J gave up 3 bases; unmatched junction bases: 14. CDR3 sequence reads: CASGGDRVVPRYEQYF. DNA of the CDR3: TGTGCCAGCGGCGGGGACAGGGTTGTCCCACGCTACGAGCAGTACTTC.

CDR3 sequence reads: CASSPQQGTNTEAFF. CDR3 nucleotide sequence: TGCGCCAGCAGCCCCCAGCAGGGGACAAACACTGAAGCTTTCTTT. V gene TRBV4-3 combines with J gene TRBJ1-1; tentatively, D is TRBD1 (6 bases). Between the trimmed V and J ends, which lost 4 bases and 2 bases, there was a span of 14 bases. The CDR3 consists of 15 residues. CDR1 LGHNA and CDR2 YSLEER come from the germline V gene.

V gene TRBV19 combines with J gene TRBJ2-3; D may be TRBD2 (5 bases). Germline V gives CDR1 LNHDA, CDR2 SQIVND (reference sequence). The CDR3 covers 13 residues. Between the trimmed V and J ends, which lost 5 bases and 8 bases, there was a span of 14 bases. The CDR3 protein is CASSGLGFPTQYF. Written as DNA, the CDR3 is TGTGCCAGTAGTGGACTGGGTTTTCCTACGCAGTATTTT.

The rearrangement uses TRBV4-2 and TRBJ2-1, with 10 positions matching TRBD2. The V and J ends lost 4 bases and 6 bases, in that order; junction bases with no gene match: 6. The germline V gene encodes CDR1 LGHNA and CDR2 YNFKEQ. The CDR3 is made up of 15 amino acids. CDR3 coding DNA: TGTGCCAGCAGCCCTCGAGTAGCGGGAGGCAATGAGCAGTTCTTC. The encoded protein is CASSPRVAGGNEQFF.

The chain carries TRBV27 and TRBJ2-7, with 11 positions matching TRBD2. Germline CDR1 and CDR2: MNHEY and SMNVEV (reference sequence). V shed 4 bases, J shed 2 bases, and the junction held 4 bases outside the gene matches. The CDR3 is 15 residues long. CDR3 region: CASSWTSGPPYEQYF. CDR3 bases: TGTGCCAGCAGTTGGACTAGCGGGCCCCCCTACGAGCAGTACTTC.

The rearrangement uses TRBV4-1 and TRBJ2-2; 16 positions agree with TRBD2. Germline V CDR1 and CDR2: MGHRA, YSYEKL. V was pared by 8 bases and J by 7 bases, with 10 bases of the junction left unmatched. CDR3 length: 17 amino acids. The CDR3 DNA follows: TGCGCCAGCCGTACCGGGACTAGCGGGGGGGTTATCGGGGAGCTGTTTTTT. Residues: CASRTGTSGGVIGELFF.

CDR3 sequence reads: CAWSDSGGRAAGELFF. In DNA form, the CDR3 reads TGTGCCTGGAGTGATAGTGGCGGGAGGGCCGCCGGGGAGCTGTTTTTT. The chain carries TRBV30 and TRBJ2-2; 9 bases match TRBD2. From germline, CDR1 is GTSNPN and CDR2 SVGIG (reference sequence). The CDR3 sequence is 16 residues long. V lost 1 base, J lost 6 bases, and 9 bases stayed unmatched.

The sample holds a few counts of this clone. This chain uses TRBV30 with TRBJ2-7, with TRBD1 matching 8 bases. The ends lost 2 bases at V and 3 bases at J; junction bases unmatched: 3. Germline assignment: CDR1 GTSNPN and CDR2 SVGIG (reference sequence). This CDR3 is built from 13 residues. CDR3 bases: TGTGCCTGGAGTTCCGGGACAGGCTACGAGCAGTACTTC. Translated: CAWSSGTGYEQYF.

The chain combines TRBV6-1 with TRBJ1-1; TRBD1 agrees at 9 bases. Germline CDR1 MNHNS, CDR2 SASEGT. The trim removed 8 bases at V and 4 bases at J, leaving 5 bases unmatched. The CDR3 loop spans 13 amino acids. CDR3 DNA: TGTGCCAGCCGAGAACAGGGGGCCACTGAAGCTTTCTTT. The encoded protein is CASREQGATEAFF.

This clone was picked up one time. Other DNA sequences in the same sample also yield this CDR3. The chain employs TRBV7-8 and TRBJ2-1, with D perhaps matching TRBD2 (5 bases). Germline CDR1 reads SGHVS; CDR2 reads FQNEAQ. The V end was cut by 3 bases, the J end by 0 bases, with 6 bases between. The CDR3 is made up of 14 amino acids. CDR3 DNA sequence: TGTGCCAGCAGCTTGGGGAGCTCCTACAATGAGCAGTTCTTC. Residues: CASSLGSSYNEQFF. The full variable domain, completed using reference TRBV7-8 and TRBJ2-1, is GAGVSQSPRYKVAKRGQDVALRCDPISGHVSLFWYQQALGQGPEFLTYFQNEAQLDKSGLPSDRFFAERPEGSVSTLKIQRTQQEDSAVYLCASSLGSSYNEQFFGPGTRLTVL.

CDR3 residues: CASSQPTGYYEQYF. The CDR3 DNA sequence: TGTGCCAGCAGCCAACCGACAGGGTACTACGAGCAGTACTTC. The V gene is TRBV11-2, the J gene TRBJ2-7; 7 bases fit TRBD1. The V gene's germline CDR1 is SGHAT and CDR2 FQNNGV. The V and J ends lost 5 bases and 3 bases, in that order; junction bases with no gene match: 7. The CDR3 is 14 residues long. Full variable domain (rest looked up from reference TRBV11-2 and TRBJ2-7): EAGVAQSPRYKIIEKRQSVAFWCNPISGHATLYWYQQILGQGPKLLIQFQNNGVVDDSQLPKDRFSAERLKGVDSTLKIQPAKLEDSAVYLCASSQPTGYYEQYFGPGTRLTVT.